The rows below give T cell receptor beta chains drawn from one sample of a study of T cell responses to AZD1222 COVID-19 vaccine. Profiling relied on immunoSEQ multiplex PCR, and the TCRdb table lists in-frame clones only, not all of them. The sample includes under 200,000 clones, 85% to 95% seen only once; the top ten take about 3.9%. The starting material was peripheral blood, obtained on day 0 of AZD1222 vaccination. The origin of the receptors is an adult in good health. The CDR3 runs from the conserved cysteine through the conserved F or W. A D gene is named only where the DNA matches it firmly. The size entry is marked missing in some rows and otherwise reads once, few, many or a size class.

-	TRBV3-1/TRBV3-2	TRBJ2-4	-	TGTGCCAGCAGCCAAGACATAGAAAGGAGCGAGCATCCGCCGCTTCAGTACTTC	CASSQDIERSEHPPLQYF
-	TRBV9	TRBJ1-6	TRBD1	TGTGCCAGCAGCGTAGAGACAGGGGCTAATTCACCCCTCCACTTT	CASSVETGANSPLHF
-	TRBV5-8	TRBJ2-3	-	TGTGCCAGCAGCTTGGGGGCTAGCCCTTTTCGTGCAGATACGCAGTATTTT	CASSLGASPFRADTQYF
-	TRBV19	TRBJ1-2	-	TGTGCCAGTAGTCTCATCGGACAGAGGCCTAACTATGGCTACACCTTC	CASSLIGQRPNYGYTF
-	TRBV10-3	TRBJ2-3	TRBD2	TGTGCCATCAGAGGACTAGCGGGGGAATTCACAGATACGCAGTATTTT	CAIRGLAGEFTDTQYF
-	TRBV5-6	TRBJ1-5	-	TGTGCCAGCAGCTTAAAAGGCACAGGGTTCGGTCAGCCCCAGCATTTT	CASSLKGTGFGQPQHF
once	TRBV4-1	TRBJ2-2	-	TGCGCCAGCAGCCAAGTGGGGAGTAGGAACACCGGGGAGCTGTTTTTT	CASSQVGSRNTGELFF
-	TRBV30	TRBJ2-1	-	TGTGCCTGGAGTGCCCCGGGACTCCCTGAGCAGTTCTTC	CAWSAPGLPEQFF
-	TRBV4-1	TRBJ2-7	-	TGCGCCAGCAGCCTGACGGGGTACGAGCAGTACTTC	CASSLTGYEQYF
-	TRBV5-1	TRBJ2-3	-	TGCGCCAGCAGCAGGGCCGGGACCACTTCTCTCTACACAGATACGCAGTATTTT	CASSRAGTTSLYTDTQYF
-	TRBV6-5	TRBJ2-1	TRBD2	TGTGCCAGCGTATTAGCGGGGGTTGAGCAGTTCTTC	CASVLAGVEQFF
once	TRBV18	TRBJ1-3	-	TGTGCCAGCTCAACGACCGTCCGCTCTGGAAACACCATATATTTT	CASSTTVRSGNTIYF
-	TRBV19	TRBJ1-4	-	TGTGCCAGTAGTGCGCCTCGCGACAGCCCAACTAATGAAAAACTGTTTTTT	CASSAPRDSPTNEKLFF
-	TRBV18	TRBJ1-3	TRBD1	TGTGCCAGCTCACCGAAATGGGACAGACCCTTCCCTGGAAACACCATATATTTT	CASSPKWDRPFPGNTIYF
-	TRBV28	TRBJ1-5	TRBD1	TGTGCCAGCCTTACTGTCGGGACAGATAGCAATCAGCCCCAGCATTTT	CASLTVGTDSNQPQHF
-	TRBV2	TRBJ1-3	-	TGTGCCAGCAGCATATCGCGGGGAACTGGAAACACCATATATTTT	CASSISRGTGNTIYF